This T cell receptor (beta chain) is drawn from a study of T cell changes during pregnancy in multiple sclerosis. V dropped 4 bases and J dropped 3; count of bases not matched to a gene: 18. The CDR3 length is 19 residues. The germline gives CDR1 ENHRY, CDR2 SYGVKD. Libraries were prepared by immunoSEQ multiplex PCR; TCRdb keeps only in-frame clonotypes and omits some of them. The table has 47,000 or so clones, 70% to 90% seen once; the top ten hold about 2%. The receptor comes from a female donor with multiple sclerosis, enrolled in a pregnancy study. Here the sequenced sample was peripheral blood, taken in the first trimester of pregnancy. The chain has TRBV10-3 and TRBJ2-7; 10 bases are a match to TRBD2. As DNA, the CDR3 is TGTGCCATCAGTGGGACAAAGCGGGGGGGCACCAACTCGGACTACGAGCAGTACTTC. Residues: CAISGTKRGGTNSDYEQYF.